These 11 T cell receptor beta chains originate from one sample sequenced in a study of T cells in Graves' hyperthyroidism and ophthalmopathy. Authors of the study amplified TCR beta CDR3 regions from RNA transcripts. When the TCR CDR3 underwent first-round RT-PCR, the HTBI primer set was used. Via MiXCR, TCRdb re-called the multiplex PCR reads, giving one row per CDR3 protein. This table has around 380,000 distinct CDR3 sequences, roughly 14% appearing once. The sample comprised blood. Receptors originate from a man younger than 40 with Graves' hyperthyroidism that later progressed to Graves' ophthalmopathy.

This clonotype was recorded many times. The chain has TRBV5-1 and TRBJ2-7; no firm D call. The CDR3 has 13 residues. Trimming pared 0 bases from V and 7 bases from J, leaving 11 bases between. The V gene's germline CDR1 is SGHRS and CDR2 YFSETQ. In DNA form, the CDR3 reads TGCGCCAGCAGCTTGGGGGTCGGCGGAGAGCAGTACTTC. Translated: CASSLGVGGEQYF.

At least ten counts were recorded for this clonotype. CDR3 residues: CSATLAGRNEQFF. The CDR3 nucleotides read TGCAGTGCAACCCTAGCGGGGAGGAATGAGCAGTTCTTC. The genes are TRBV20-1 and TRBJ2-1, with 9 positions matching TRBD2. The V segment lost 6 bases and the J segment 7 bases; nucleotides outside the gene matches: 7. The CDR3 runs to 13 residues. From germline, CDR1 is DFQATT and CDR2 SNEGSKA (reference sequence).

This clonotype has at least ten counts. In DNA, the CDR3 is TGTGCCAGCAGCACGGAGCACACGCAGTATTTT. This codes for CASSTEHTQYF. The genes are TRBV11-2 and TRBJ2-3; no firm D call. Trimming removed 5 bases from V and 9 bases from J, with 9 bases in between. Germline lookup yields CDR1 SGHAT and CDR2 FQNNGV. The CDR3 sequence is 11 residues long.

The gene calls are TRBV27 and TRBJ1-2; the D gene is possibly TRBD1 (6 bases). Germline V CDR1 and CDR2: MNHEY, SMNVEV (reference sequence). The ends were cut back, 5 bases at V and 4 bases at J, with 14 bases in the middle. This CDR3 spans 14 amino acids. This CDR3 reads CASSTYRVPYGYTF. CDR3 in DNA: TGTGCCAGCAGTACATACAGGGTTCCCTATGGCTACACCTTC.

In regard to this clonotype: At one end, the junction sequence differs from germline, possibly due to a read error. The chain is built from TRBV5-1 and TRBJ1-1, with 9 positions matching TRBD1. CDR3 length: 16 residues. Germline V gene lookup returns CDR1 SGHRS and CDR2 YFSETQ. CDR3: CASSLGTGVMNTEAFF. The CDR3 nucleotides read TGCGCCAGCAGCTTGGGGACAGGGGTCATGAACACTGAAGCTTTTTTT.

This CDR3 reads CATSDPGTGDTGELFF. DNA for the CDR3: TGTGCCACCAGTGACCCCGGGACAGGGGACACCGGGGAGCTGTTTTTT. This chain links TRBV24-1 with TRBJ2-2; 10 bases agree with TRBD1. From germline, CDR1 is KGHDR and CDR2 SFDVKD. J was trimmed by 3 bases and V by 4 bases; bases with no gene match: 4. This CDR3 has 16 residues.

The gene calls are TRBV30 and TRBJ2-5, with D uncertain. Germline CDR1 reads GTSNPN; CDR2 reads SVGIG (reference sequence). CDR3 size: 13 residues. Trimming pared 2 bases from V and 1 base from J, leaving 8 bases between. The CDR3 DNA is TGTGCCTGGAGTCCCCAGGCCCAAGAGACCCAGTACTTC. Its protein product is CAWSPQAQETQYF. Full variable domain (remainder filled in from reference TRBV30 and TRBJ2-5): SQTIHQWPATLVQPVGSPLSLECTVEGTSNPNLYWYRQAAGRGLQLLFYSVGIGQISSEVPQNLSASRPQDRQFILSSKKLLLSDSGFYLCAWSPQAQETQYFGPGTRLLVL.

The chain has TRBV18 and TRBJ1-1, with unresolved D. V was shortened by 3 bases and J by 5 bases, with 16 bases between the two germline ends. Per the germline V gene, CDR1 is KGHSH and CDR2 is LQKENI. CDR3 size: 15 residues. The CDR3 spells CASSPRAAGGTEAFF. The CDR3 DNA is TGTGCCAGCTCACCTCGGGCCGCAGGAGGAACTGAAGCTTTCTTT.

This clonotype has a handful of counts. V is TRBV11-3 and J is TRBJ2-4; D tentatively fits TRBD1 or TRBD2 (6 bases each). The CDR3 has 20 amino acids. Per the germline V gene, CDR1 is SGHNT and CDR2 is YENEEA. V lost 3 bases to trimming and J lost 2 bases, with 26 bases between them. Here the CDR3 DNA reads TGTGCCAGCAGCTTTTCCGCCTGGGGGGCTAGCGCACCCCCCAAAAACATTCAGTACTTC. Translation gives CASSFSAWGASAPPKNIQYF. Using reference TRBV11-3 and TRBJ2-4 for the parts outside the CDR3, the full variable domain is EAGVVQSPRYKIIEKKQPVAFWCNPISGHNTLYWYLQNLGQGPELLIRYENEEAVDDSQLPKDRFSAERLKGVDSTLKIQPAELGDSAVYLCASSFSAWGASAPPKNIQYFGAGTRLSVL.

This clonotype has only a few counts. The V and J genes are TRBV6-1 and TRBJ2-1; 10 positions agree with TRBD2. The CDR3 contains 15 residues. V dropped 4 bases and J dropped 4; count of bases not matched to a gene: 4. Germline CDR1 and CDR2: MNHNS and SASEGT. Here the CDR3 DNA reads TGTGCCAGCAGTGGTATGACTAGCGGGTACAATGAGCAGTTCTTC. It translates to CASSGMTSGYNEQFF.

This rearrangement joins TRBV19 to TRBJ2-2, with D uncertain. Germline lookup yields CDR1 LNHDA and CDR2 SQIVND (reference sequence). Trimming took 1 base from V and 2 from J, leaving 11 bases between them. The CDR3 totals 16 residues. CDR3 residues: CASSIGFRQNTGELFF. The CDR3 nucleotides are TGTGCCAGTAGTATAGGGTTTCGACAAAACACCGGGGAGCTGTTTTTT.